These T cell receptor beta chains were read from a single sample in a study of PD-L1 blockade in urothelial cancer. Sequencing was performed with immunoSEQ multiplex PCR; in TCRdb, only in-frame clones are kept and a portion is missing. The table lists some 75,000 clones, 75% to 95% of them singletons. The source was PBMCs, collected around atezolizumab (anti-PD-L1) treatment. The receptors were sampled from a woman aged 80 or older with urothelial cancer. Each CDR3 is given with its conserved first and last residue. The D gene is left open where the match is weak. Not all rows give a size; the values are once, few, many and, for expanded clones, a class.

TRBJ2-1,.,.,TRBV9,TGTGCCAGCAGCGTAGGTGTGAGTAGCCCGACCTCCTACAATGAGCAGTTCTTC,CASSVGVSSPTSYNEQFF
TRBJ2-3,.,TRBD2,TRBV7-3,TGTGCCAGCAGCCCCTGGACTAGCGGCACAGATACGCAGTATTTT,CASSPWTSGTDTQYF
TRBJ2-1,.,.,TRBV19,TGTGCCAGTAGTACGAGGGGGGGGACGAGCGGCAATGAGCAGTTCTTC,CASSTRGGTSGNEQFF
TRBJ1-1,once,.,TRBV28,TGTGCCAGCAGGTACCCAGCAGGATCGAACACTGAAGCTTTCTTT,CASRYPAGSNTEAFF
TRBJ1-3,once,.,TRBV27,TGTGCCAGCAGTTTGAGGGGGTCGGGAAACACCATATATTTT,CASSLRGSGNTIYF
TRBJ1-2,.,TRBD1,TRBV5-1,TGCGCCAGCAGCCCGGACAGGGGGTTCGATGGCTACACCTTC,CASSPDRGFDGYTF
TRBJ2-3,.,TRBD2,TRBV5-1,TGCGCCAGCCGTCTGGAGCTAGCGGGACGAGATACGCAGTATTTT,CASRLELAGRDTQYF
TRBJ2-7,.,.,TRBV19,TGTGCCAGTAGTATGGTCACAGGGAGAGGAGTCTACGAGCAGTACTTC,CASSMVTGRGVYEQYF
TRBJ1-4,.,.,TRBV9,TGTGCCAGCAGCGTAGGTTTAGCAACTAATGAAAAACTGTTTTTT,CASSVGLATNEKLFF
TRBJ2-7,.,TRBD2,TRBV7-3,TGTGCCAGCAGCATCGGGACTAGCGGGAGCGAGCAGTACTTC,CASSIGTSGSEQYF
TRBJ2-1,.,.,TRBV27,TGTGCCAGCAGCACGGGTCTCGCATACAATGAGCAGTTCTTC,CASSTGLAYNEQFF
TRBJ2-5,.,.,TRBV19,TGTGCCAGTAGTCCCCGGAGCGCCCAAGAGACCCAGTACTTC,CASSPRSAQETQYF
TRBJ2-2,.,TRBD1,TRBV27,TGTGCCAGCGGGAGACAGGGAGATTTGAACACCGGGGAGCTGTTTTTT,CASGRQGDLNTGELFF
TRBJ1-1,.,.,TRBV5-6,TGTGCCAGCAGCTTGGGGGGGGGTATTGGAGCTTTCTTT,CASSLGGGIGAFF
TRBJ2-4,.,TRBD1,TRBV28,TGTGCCAGCAGTTTAGTTGAGGGAACCGGGACAGGGGACTTC,CASSLVEGTGTGDF
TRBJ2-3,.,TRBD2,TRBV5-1,TGCGCCAGCAGCTTTATAGCGGGAGCGACAGATACGCAGTATTTT,CASSFIAGATDTQYF
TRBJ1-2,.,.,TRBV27,TGTGCCAGCAGTCAACTACAGGGTTCTGATGGCTACACCTTC,CASSQLQGSDGYTF